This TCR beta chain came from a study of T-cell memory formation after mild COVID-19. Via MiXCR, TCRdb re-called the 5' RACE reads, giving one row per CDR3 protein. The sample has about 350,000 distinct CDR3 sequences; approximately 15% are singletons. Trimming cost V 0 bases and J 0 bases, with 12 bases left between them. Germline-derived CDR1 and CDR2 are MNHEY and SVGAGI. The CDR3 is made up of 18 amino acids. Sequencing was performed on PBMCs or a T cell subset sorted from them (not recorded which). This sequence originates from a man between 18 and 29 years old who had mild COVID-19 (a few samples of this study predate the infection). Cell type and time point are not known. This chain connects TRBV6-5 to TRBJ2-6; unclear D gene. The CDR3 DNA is TGTGCCAGCAGTTACTCAAGTGACTTAAGCTCTGGGGCCAACGTCCTGACTTTC. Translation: CASSYSSDLSSGANVLTF.